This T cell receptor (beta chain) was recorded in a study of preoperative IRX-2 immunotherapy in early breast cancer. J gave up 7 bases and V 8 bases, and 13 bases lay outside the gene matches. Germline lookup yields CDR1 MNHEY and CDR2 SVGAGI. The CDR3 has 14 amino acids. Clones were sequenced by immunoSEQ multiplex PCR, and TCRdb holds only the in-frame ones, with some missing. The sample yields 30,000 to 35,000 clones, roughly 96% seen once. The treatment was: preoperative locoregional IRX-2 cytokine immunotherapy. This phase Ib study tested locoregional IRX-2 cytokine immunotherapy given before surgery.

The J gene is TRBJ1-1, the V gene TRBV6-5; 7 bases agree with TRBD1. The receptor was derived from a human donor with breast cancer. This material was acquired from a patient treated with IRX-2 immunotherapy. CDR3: CASGSQGQSIEAFF. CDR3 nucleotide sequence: TGTGCCAGCGGATCGCAGGGACAGTCGATTGAAGCTTTCTTT.